This T cell receptor beta chain comes out of a study of shared clonotypes between healthy human individuals. In the study overall: There were three CD4 naive, three CD4 memory, two CD8 naive and one CD8 memory plates per donor.

The naive CD8 population came from CD45RO-negative cells selected for CCR7, without terminally differentiated effector memory CD45RA+ cells. The study drew its donors from healthy HIV-negative adults without recent acute infections or vaccinations. Per sorted-subset replicate PCR, input was approximately 180 ng DNA, representing about 32,000 T cell genomes. The protocol was immunoSEQ multiplex PCR, while the TCRdb copy is restricted to in-frame clones and leaves out a portion. The sample holds 760,000 or so clones, 90% to 97% seen once. The CDR3 spans 15 residues. The germline CDR1 and CDR2 sequences are SGDLS and YYNGEE. The J segment lost 5 bases and the V segment lost 4 bases, leaving 10 bases of the junction unmatched.

The rearrangement joins TRBV9 to TRBJ2-7; 9 bases match TRBD1. This receptor was identified in a man aged 30-40 years in good health. The specimen sequenced was naive CD8+ T cells sorted from blood. The CDR3 region is CASSPLGTGYHEQYF. CDR3 bases: TGTGCCAGCAGCCCCCTAGGGACAGGGTACCACGAGCAGTACTTC.